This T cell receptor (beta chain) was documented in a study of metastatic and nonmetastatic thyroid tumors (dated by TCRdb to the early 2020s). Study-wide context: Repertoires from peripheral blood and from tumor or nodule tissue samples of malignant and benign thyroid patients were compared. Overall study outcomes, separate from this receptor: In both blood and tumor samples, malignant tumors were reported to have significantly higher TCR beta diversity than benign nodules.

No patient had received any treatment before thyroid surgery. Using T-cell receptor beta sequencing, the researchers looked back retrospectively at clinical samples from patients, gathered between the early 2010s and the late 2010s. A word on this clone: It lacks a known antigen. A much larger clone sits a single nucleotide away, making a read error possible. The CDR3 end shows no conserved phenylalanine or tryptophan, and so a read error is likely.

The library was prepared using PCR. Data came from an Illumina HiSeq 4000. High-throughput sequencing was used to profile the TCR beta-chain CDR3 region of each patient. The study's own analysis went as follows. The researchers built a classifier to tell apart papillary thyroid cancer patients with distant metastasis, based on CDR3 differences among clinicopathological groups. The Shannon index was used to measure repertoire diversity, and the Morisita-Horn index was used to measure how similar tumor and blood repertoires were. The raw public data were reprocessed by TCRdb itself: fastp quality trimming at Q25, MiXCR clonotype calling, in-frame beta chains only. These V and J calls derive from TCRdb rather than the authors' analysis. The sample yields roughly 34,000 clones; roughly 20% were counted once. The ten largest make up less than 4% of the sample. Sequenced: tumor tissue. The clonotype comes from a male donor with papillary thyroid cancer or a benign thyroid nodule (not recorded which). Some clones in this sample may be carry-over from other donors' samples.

The CDR3 reads as follows: CASSLDHSFDGYTL. The sequence in DNA is TGTGCCAGCAGCTTAGACCACAGCTTTGATGGCTACACCCTC. The rearrangement combines TRBV7-2 with TRBJ1-2; the D gene is not confidently resolved. Ends included, the CDR3 has 14 residues. Just CDR3 DNA is preserved here, 42 bases in frame from base 1. CDR1 SGHTA and CDR2 FQGNSA were looked up in the germline V gene. A distance of 12 bases separates the germline ends of V and J, which lose 1 base and 6 bases respectively.